The 23 T cell receptor beta chains presented below share a single source sample, sequenced in a study of blood T cell repertoires in COVID-19. The data were produced by immunoSEQ multiplex PCR, yet TCRdb's version contains in-frame clones alone and is incomplete. The data hold 150,000 to 170,000 clones, with roughly four fifths observed a single time. The sample was PBMCs or T cells enriched from blood (not recorded which). These receptors were obtained from a man in his fifties who had recovered from COVID-19.

This rearrangement joins TRBV25-1 to TRBJ2-5, with D possibly being TRBD1 (5 bases). The V gene's germline CDR1 is MGHDK and CDR2 SYGVNS. This CDR3 region has 13 residues. V was cut by 0 bases and J by 4 bases, with 6 bases left in between. CDR3 amino acids: CASSEYRGETQYF. The CDR3 DNA reads TGTGCCAGCAGTGAATATAGGGGAGAGACCCAGTACTTC.

This clone was picked up one time. The V and J genes are TRBV5-5 and TRBJ2-1; 7 nucleotides agree with TRBD2. V lost 4 bases, J lost 1 base, and 11 bases stayed unmatched. The CDR3 extends over 17 amino acids. Looked up from germline, CDR1 is SGHKS and CDR2 is YYEKEE (reference sequence). CDR3: CASSPTFGGGSYNEQFF. DNA for the CDR3: TGTGCCAGCAGCCCAACTTTTGGCGGGGGTTCCTACAATGAGCAGTTCTTC.

This clone appeared a single time. The J gene is TRBJ2-1, the V gene TRBV3-1 (or the pseudogene TRBV3-2); the D is unclear. The V end was cut by 1 base, the J end by 9 bases, with 4 bases between. This CDR3 contains 11 residues. Germline CDR1 is LGHDT and CDR2 is YNNKEL (reference sequence). The CDR3 loop reads CASSQAREQFF. Here the CDR3 DNA reads TGTGCCAGCAGCCAAGCCCGTGAGCAGTTCTTC.

V usage is TRBV27 and J usage is TRBJ1-2; 8 bases match TRBD1. V was clipped by 2 bases and J by 4 bases; unmatched bases: 6. CDR3 length equals 15 residues. Per germline, CDR1 MNHEY and CDR2 SMNVEV (reference sequence). CDR3 sequence (DNA): TGTGCCAGCAGTTTAGAACAGGGGGAACCCTATGGCTACACCTTC. It encodes CASSLEQGEPYGYTF.

Regarding this clone: A junction boundary mismatches the germline segment, possibly from a read error. The rearrangement uses TRBV27 and TRBJ2-2; 9 nucleotides agree with TRBD1. From germline, CDR1 is MNHEY and CDR2 SMNVEV (reference sequence). The CDR3 is 17 amino acids. The CDR3 protein is CASIPNWDREVTGELFF. The CDR3 DNA reads TGTGCGAGCATACCCAATTGGGACAGGGAGGTTACCGGGGAGCTGTTTTTT.

The rearrangement uses TRBV19 and TRBJ1-1; 9 bases agree with TRBD1. Germline assignment: CDR1 LNHDA and CDR2 SQIVND (reference sequence). The CDR3 runs 13 residues. J lost 1 base, V lost 7 bases, and 1 base had no gene match. The CDR3 spells CASMTGGNTEAFF. The CDR3 nucleotides read TGTGCCAGTATGACAGGGGGGAACACTGAAGCTTTCTTT. The full variable domain, completed using reference TRBV19 and TRBJ1-1, is DGGITQSPKYLFRKEGQNVTLSCEQNLNHDAMYWYRQDPGQGLRLIYYSQIVNDFQKGDIAEGYSVSREKKESFPLTVTSAQKNPTAFYLCASMTGGNTEAFFGQGTRLTVV.

The chain employs TRBV11-2 and TRBJ1-1; 8 nucleotides line up with TRBD1. The ends lost 5 bases at V and 1 base at J; junction bases unmatched: 9. This CDR3 comprises 16 residues. Germline V gene data show CDR1 as SGHAT and CDR2 as FQNNGV. CDR3 region: CASSHIRGQENTEAFF. As DNA, the CDR3 is TGTGCCAGCAGCCATATCCGGGGACAGGAGAACACTGAAGCTTTCTTT.

Worth noting for this clone: Different DNA sequences within this sample yield the same CDR3. The V gene is TRBV3-1 (or the pseudogene TRBV3-2), the J gene TRBJ1-4; the match to TRBD1 covers 8 bases. V dropped 4 bases and J dropped 5; count of bases not matched to a gene: 9. CDR3 length: 16 residues. CDR1 and CDR2 (germline): LGHDT, YNNKEL (reference sequence). CDR3 DNA sequence: TGTGCCAGCAGCCCTTTTCGGACAGGGTCGAATGAAAAACTGTTTTTT. Translating it yields CASSPFRTGSNEKLFF.

The V gene is TRBV2, the J gene TRBJ1-6; 7 nucleotides line up with TRBD1. Germline assignment: CDR1 SNHLY and CDR2 FYNNEI. V shed 4 bases and J 7 bases; nucleotides not matched to a gene: 4. The CDR3 is made up of 14 amino acids. The CDR3 sequence is CASSVTGINSPLHF. As DNA, the CDR3 is TGTGCCAGCAGTGTGACAGGGATCAATTCACCCCTCCACTTT.

The rearrangement joins TRBV11-2 to TRBJ2-5, with D perhaps matching TRBD2 (6 bases). This CDR3 contains 15 residues. V lost 1 base to trimming and J lost 7 bases, with 16 bases between them. CDR1 and CDR2 (germline): SGHAT, FQNNGV. CDR3 DNA sequence: TGTGCCAGCAGCTTAGGAGGTCGCGGGGATGGGACCCAGTACTTC. Its translation: CASSLGGRGDGTQYF.

This clone was seen a few times. The chain recombines TRBV5-1 with TRBJ1-1, with D maybe TRBD1 (6 bases). The CDR3 is made up of 15 amino acids. Between the trimmed V and J ends, which lost 4 bases and 5 bases, there was a span of 18 bases. Germline V gene sequence: CDR1 SGHRS, CDR2 YFSETQ. The CDR3 DNA reads TGCGCCAGCAGCCTAGAACAGGGCGCCTTGACTGAAGCTTTCTTT. It translates to CASSLEQGALTEAFF. Together with reference TRBV5-1 and TRBJ1-1, the CDR3 gives the full variable domain: KAGVTQTPRYLIKTRGQQVTLSCSPISGHRSVSWYQQTPGQGLQFLFEYFSETQRNKGNFPGRFSGRQFSNSRSEMNVSTLELGDSALYLCASSLEQGALTEAFFGQGTRLTVV.

On this clone: At one end the junction does not follow the germline gene, possibly because of a read error. V and J are TRBV7-7 and TRBJ2-5; 10 bases match TRBD1. CDR1 and CDR2 from the germline V gene are SSHAT and FNYEAQ (reference sequence). The CDR3 contains 17 residues. In DNA, the CDR3 is TGTGCTAGCAGCTTAAGGTTACCGGGACAGGGGACAGAGACCCAGTACTTC. This gives the protein CASSLRLPGQGTETQYF.

The rearrangement joins TRBV18 to TRBJ1-6; TRBD1 might be the D (5 bases). Germline V CDR1 and CDR2: KGHSH, LQKENI. The CDR3 consists of 14 residues. With 3 bases removed from V and 10 bases from J, the gap between germline ends came to 13 bases. The CDR3 loop reads CASSPGGGKSPLHF. The CDR3 DNA sequence: TGTGCCAGCTCACCCGGGGGGGGAAAATCACCCCTCCACTTT.

The chain employs TRBV3-1 (or the pseudogene TRBV3-2) and TRBJ2-5; 9 bases match TRBD1. This CDR3 has 14 residues. Germline CDR1 LGHDT, CDR2 YNNKEL (reference sequence). The V segment lost 4 bases and the J segment 4 bases; nucleotides outside the gene matches: 4. This CDR3 is CASSPTGGRETQYF. The CDR3 bases are TGTGCCAGCAGCCCTACAGGGGGCAGAGAGACCCAGTACTTC.

The V and J genes are TRBV9 and TRBJ2-2; D might be TRBD1 (6 bases). This CDR3 has 16 amino acids. Trimming cost V 3 bases and J 5 bases, with 17 bases left between them. The germline V gene encodes CDR1 SGDLS and CDR2 YYNGEE. CDR3 nucleotides: TGTGCCAGCAGCGCAACAGGGCGGTATAGGACCGGGGAGCTGTTTTTT. It codes for CASSATGRYRTGELFF.

Only a few counts were recorded for this clone. This chain connects TRBV7-9 to TRBJ2-3; the match to TRBD2 covers 7 bases. Germline values: CDR1 SEHNR, CDR2 FQNEAQ (reference sequence). Unmatched junction bases numbered 12, after V lost 5 bases and J lost 4 bases. This CDR3 is 16 amino acids long. The CDR3 is CASSRTTSLRADTQYF. As DNA, the CDR3 is TGTGCCAGCAGCCGGACGACTAGCCTCCGGGCAGATACGCAGTATTTT.

The J gene is TRBJ1-5, the V gene TRBV27; maybe TRBD1 (5 bases). Germline CDR1 MNHEY, CDR2 SMNVEV (reference sequence). Trimming cost V 3 bases and J 4 bases, with 13 bases left between them. CDR3 length: 15 residues. CDR3: CASSLGGMRNQPQHF. The CDR3 DNA sequence: TGTGCCAGCAGTTTGGGGGGGATGAGGAATCAGCCCCAGCATTTT.

This clone was counted once. Written as DNA, the CDR3 is TGTGCCAGCAGCCGTAAGGCACAGGGACCCCTCCACTTT. It is translated as CASSRKAQGPLHF. This chain joins TRBV3-1 (or the pseudogene TRBV3-2) and TRBJ1-6, with D maybe TRBD1 (6 bases). The V end was cut by 4 bases, the J end by 12 bases, with 13 bases between. CDR1 LGHDT and CDR2 YNNKEL come from the germline V gene (reference sequence). This CDR3 comprises 13 residues.

Details on this clone: Sequence at one end of the junction differs from germline and may be a read error. The chain is built from TRBV10-3 and TRBJ1-2; 7 bases fit TRBD1. The CDR3 has 11 amino acids. Germline V gene lookup returns CDR1 ENHRY and CDR2 SYGVKD. The DNA for the CDR3 is TGTGCCATCAGTGAGTGGGGACAGTTCCACTTC. Its translation: CAISEWGQFHF.

The gene calls are TRBV7-2 and TRBJ2-7; D unclear. The V gene's germline CDR1 is SGHTA and CDR2 FQGNSA. V lost 1 base to trimming and J lost 3 bases, with 4 bases between them. CDR3 size: 12 residues. CDR3 sequence reads: CASSLVGYEQYF. Here the CDR3 DNA reads TGTGCCAGCAGCTTAGTCGGCTACGAGCAGTACTTC.

The V call is TRBV7-9, the J call TRBJ1-3; TRBD1 might be the D (6 bases). Germline V gives CDR1 SEHNR, CDR2 FQNEAQ (reference sequence). The CDR3 sequence is 18 residues long. Trimming took off 7 bases at V and 0 bases at J, with 22 bases between the two ends. CDR3 loop: CASTQVGGRANSGNTIYF. CDR3 nucleotide sequence: TGTGCCAGCACCCAGGTTGGGGGCAGAGCCAACTCTGGAAACACCATATATTTT.

The chain joins TRBV15 to TRBJ2-7, with 10 bases identical to TRBD1. Germline CDR1 LNHNV, CDR2 YYDKDF (reference sequence). The trim removed 4 bases at V and 4 bases at J, leaving 10 bases unmatched. The CDR3 is made up of 16 amino acids. The chain's CDR3 is CATSTIAGTGAYEQYF. DNA for the CDR3: TGTGCCACCAGCACCATCGCCGGGACAGGGGCTTACGAGCAGTACTTC.

The count of this clone is one. The chain has TRBV18 and TRBJ2-7; TRBD1 aligns across 8 bases. The V segment lost 3 bases and the J segment 5 bases; nucleotides outside the gene matches: 9. Germline V gives CDR1 KGHSH, CDR2 LQKENI. There are 15 residues in the CDR3. The CDR3 nucleotides are TGTGCCAGCTCACCTTTGACAGGGGTTGGGAACGAGCAGTACTTC. This translates into CASSPLTGVGNEQYF.